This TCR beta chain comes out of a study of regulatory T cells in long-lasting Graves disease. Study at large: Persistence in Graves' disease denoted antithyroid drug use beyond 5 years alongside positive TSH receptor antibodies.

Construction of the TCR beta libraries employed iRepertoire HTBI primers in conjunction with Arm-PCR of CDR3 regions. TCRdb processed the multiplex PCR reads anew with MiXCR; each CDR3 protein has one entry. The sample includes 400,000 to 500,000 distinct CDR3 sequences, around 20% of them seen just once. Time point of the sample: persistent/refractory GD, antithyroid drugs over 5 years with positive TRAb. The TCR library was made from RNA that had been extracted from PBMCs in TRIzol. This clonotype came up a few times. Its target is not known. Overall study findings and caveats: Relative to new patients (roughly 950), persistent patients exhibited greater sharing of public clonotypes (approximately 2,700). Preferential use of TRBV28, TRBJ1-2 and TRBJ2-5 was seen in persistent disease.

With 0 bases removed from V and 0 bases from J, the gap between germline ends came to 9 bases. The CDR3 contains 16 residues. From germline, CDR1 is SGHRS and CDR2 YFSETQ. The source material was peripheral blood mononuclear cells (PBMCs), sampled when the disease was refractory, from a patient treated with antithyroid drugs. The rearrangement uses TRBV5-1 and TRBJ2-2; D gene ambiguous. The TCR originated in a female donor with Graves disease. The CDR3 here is CASSLGLGTNTGELFF. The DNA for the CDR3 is TGCGCCAGCAGCTTGGGACTGGGCACGAACACCGGGGAGCTGTTTTTT.